The source of this TCR beta chain is a study of blood T cells in healthy people across ages. A second roughly 6 to 12 cycle PCR used barcoded and J-beta primers. TCRdb passed the 5' RACE reads through MiXCR, listing each CDR3 protein once. The sample carries approximately 810,000 distinct CDR3 sequences, under 35% recorded once. Unmatched junction bases numbered 7, after V lost 4 bases and J lost 6 bases. The CDR3 extends over 14 amino acids. The receptor comes from a woman aged 80 or older in good health. This chain links TRBV12-3 or TRBV12-4 with TRBJ2-3, with 7 nucleotides matching TRBD2. The sequenced sample consisted of blood. CDR3 bases: TGTGCCAGCAGTTATACGGGAGGATGGGATACGCAGTATTTT. It is translated as CASSYTGGWDTQYF.